The 17 T cell receptor beta chains listed next were all sequenced from one sample in a study of blood T cell repertoires in COVID-19 (dated by TCRdb to about 2020). The library came from the immunoSEQ multiplex PCR assay. TCRdb stores this immuneACCESS table with in-frame sequences only. Part of the clones is absent; in the studies checked, under half of the shortfall reflects unresolved V genes, and no reason is known for the rest. Counted in this sample were 120,000 or so clones; around nine tenths of them appeared once. The ten largest make up roughly 4.5% of the sample. Sequences were obtained from peripheral blood. These receptors all stem from a man between 60 and 75 years old with COVID-19, enrolled during active disease.

The chain carries TRBV4-2 and TRBJ2-7, with a possible D match to TRBD1 (5 bases). This CDR3 region has 15 residues. Trimming took 1 base from V and 1 from J, leaving 11 bases between them. Germline values: CDR1 LGHNA, CDR2 YNFKEQ. CDR3 bases: TGTGCCAGCAGCCAAGGGCAGGGCGCTTCCTACGAGCAGTACTTC. This sequence encodes CASSQGQGASYEQYF.

The CDR3 region has the DNA TGCGCCAGCAGCCCAGGACAGGGAGGCTCCTATAATTCACCCCTCCACTTT. This codes for CASSPGQGGSYNSPLHF. This chain joins TRBV5-1 and TRBJ1-6; 8 bases agree with TRBD1. In germline, CDR1 is SGHRS, CDR2 YFSETQ. The CDR3 totals 17 residues. J was trimmed by 0 bases and V by 4 bases; bases with no gene match: 6.

This sequence joins TRBV2 and TRBJ2-3; 9 nucleotides agree with TRBD1. Germline-derived CDR1 and CDR2 are SNHLY and FYNNEI. Losses at the gene ends were 7 bases for V and 3 bases for J; bases not matched to a gene: 5. The CDR3 consists of 14 residues. The CDR3 bases are TGTGCCAGCACCCGGGACAGGGAGACAGATACGCAGTATTTT. Its protein product is CASTRDRETDTQYF.

V is TRBV2 and J is TRBJ1-2; no definite D call. CDR3 length: 11 amino acids. The germline V gene encodes CDR1 SNHLY and CDR2 FYNNEI. Trimming took off 1 base at V and 8 bases at J, with 5 bases between the two ends. The CDR3: CASSEETGYTF. The CDR3 nucleotides read TGTGCCAGCAGTGAAGAGACAGGCTACACCTTC.

This clone occurred once. The chain combines TRBV9 with TRBJ2-2; perhaps TRBD2 as D (6 bases). The CDR3 has 16 amino acids. Germline CDR1 SGDLS, CDR2 YYNGEE. Trimming removed 3 bases from V and 0 bases from J, with 12 bases in between. CDR3 DNA: TGTGCCAGCAGCGCGCAGTCGGGGGCGAACACCGGGGAGCTGTTTTTT. Protein: CASSAQSGANTGELFF.

The CDR3 bases are TGTGCCAGCAGACTTACAGGATCGTATGGCTACACCTTC. It yields the protein CASRLTGSYGYTF. This chain uses TRBV5-6 with TRBJ1-2; possibly TRBD1 for D (5 bases). This CDR3 comprises 13 residues. Looked up from germline, CDR1 is SGHDT and CDR2 is YYEEEE. Trimming took off 5 bases at V and 5 bases at J, with 13 bases between the two ends.

The rearrangement links TRBV19 to TRBJ1-5, with a weak D call TRBD1 (6 bases). The germline CDR1 and CDR2 sequences are LNHDA and SQIVND (reference sequence). The ends were cut back, 5 bases at V and 2 bases at J, with 13 bases in the middle. The CDR3 has 15 amino acids. Here the CDR3 reads CASSAQGERNQPQHF. The CDR3 DNA follows: TGTGCCAGTAGTGCACAGGGTGAGCGCAATCAGCCCCAGCATTTT.

This chain joins TRBV2 and TRBJ2-1; D is perhaps TRBD2 (6 bases). Germline CDR1 is SNHLY and CDR2 is FYNNEI. The CDR3 has 16 amino acids. The V end lost 3 bases, the J end lost 6 bases, and 18 bases lay between the germline ends. CDR3 amino acids: CASSEEGLAGVNEQFF. CDR3 sequence (DNA): TGTGCCAGCAGTGAGGAGGGGCTAGCCGGGGTCAATGAGCAGTTCTTC.

The count of this clone is one. The chain couples TRBV5-1 to TRBJ1-1, with TRBD1 matching 7 bases. Germline CDR1 is SGHRS and CDR2 is YFSETQ. The CDR3 sequence is 15 residues long. V was pared by 0 bases and J by 1 base, with 3 bases of the junction left unmatched. CDR3 nucleotides: TGCGCCAGCAGCTTGGATCCAGGGGGGAACACTGAAGCTTTCTTT. It encodes CASSLDPGGNTEAFF.

V gene TRBV10-1 combines with J gene TRBJ2-7, with a tentative D call TRBD1 (5 bases). The CDR3 runs to 14 residues. The germline V and J ends were trimmed by 3 bases and 2 bases, with 11 bases remaining between them. Germline V gene lookup returns CDR1 WNHNN and CDR2 SYGVQD (reference sequence). CDR3 bases: TGCGCCAGCAGTGATTTGGGCAGGGCCTACGAGCAGTACTTC. Translation: CASSDLGRAYEQYF.

This rearrangement joins TRBV15 to TRBJ2-1; 9 bases are a match to TRBD2. Looked up from germline, CDR1 is LNHNV and CDR2 is YYDKDF (reference sequence). The V gene end was trimmed by 0 bases and the J gene end by 1 base; junction bases not matched to a gene: 4. CDR3 length equals 17 residues. CDR3 region: CATSRDLSGSSYNEQFF. In DNA, the CDR3 is TGTGCCACCAGCAGAGATCTTAGCGGGAGTTCCTACAATGAGCAGTTCTTC.

The rearrangement links TRBV4-3 to TRBJ2-3; 10 bases agree with TRBD1. The CDR3 consists of 15 residues. Germline V gene lookup returns CDR1 LGHNA and CDR2 YSLEER. V shed 0 bases, J shed 6 bases, and the junction held 3 bases outside the gene matches. For the CDR3, the DNA is TGCGCCAGCAGCCAAGAGGGGGACAGGGGTGATACGCAGTATTTT. This sequence encodes CASSQEGDRGDTQYF.

Only a few counts were recorded for this clone. The chain recombines TRBV7-2 with TRBJ2-3, with 10 bases fitting TRBD2. From germline, CDR1 is SGHTA and CDR2 FQGNSA. The CDR3 consists of 15 residues. J lost 2 bases, V lost 6 bases, and 5 bases had no gene match. CDR3 DNA sequence: TGTGCCAGCAGAAACAGCGGGAGGGACACAGATACGCAGTATTTT. Translation: CASRNSGRDTDTQYF.

The chain employs TRBV5-6 and TRBJ1-1; D is perhaps TRBD1 (6 bases). V dropped 7 bases and J dropped 2 bases, with 12 bases sitting between them. Per the germline V gene, CDR1 is SGHDT and CDR2 is YYEEEE. This CDR3 contains 13 residues. CDR3 coding DNA: TGTGCCAGCCGAAGGGGGTCAAACACTGAAGCTTTCTTT. It yields the protein CASRRGSNTEAFF.

V usage is TRBV10-1 and J usage is TRBJ2-2; TRBD1 matches 10 bases. Germline CDR1 reads WNHNN; CDR2 reads SYGVQD (reference sequence). The V and J ends lost 4 bases and 7 bases, in that order; junction bases with no gene match: 12. The CDR3 contains 17 residues. The DNA for the CDR3 is TGCGCCAGCAGTGTTAGTACCGGACAGGGGGAAGGCGGGGAGCTGTTTTTT. Amino acids: CASSVSTGQGEGGELFF.

This chain links TRBV3-1 (or the pseudogene TRBV3-2) with TRBJ1-2, with a possible D match to TRBD1 (6 bases). V was shortened by 5 bases and J by 8 bases, with 21 bases between the two germline ends. Germline CDR1 is LGHDT and CDR2 is YNNKEL (reference sequence). This CDR3 spans 15 amino acids. CDR3 bases: TGTGCCAGCAGCTCCCGGGACACATCGTGGGGAGGCTACACCTTC. It specifies CASSSRDTSWGGYTF.

This sequence joins TRBV27 and TRBJ1-5; no reliable D call. The V and J ends lost 1 base and 2 bases respectively, with 6 bases between them. CDR3 length: 14 amino acids. The germline gives CDR1 MNHEY, CDR2 SMNVEV (reference sequence). CDR3 residues: CASSLFPGNQPQHF. CDR3 coding DNA: TGTGCCAGCAGTTTATTTCCGGGCAATCAGCCCCAGCATTTT.